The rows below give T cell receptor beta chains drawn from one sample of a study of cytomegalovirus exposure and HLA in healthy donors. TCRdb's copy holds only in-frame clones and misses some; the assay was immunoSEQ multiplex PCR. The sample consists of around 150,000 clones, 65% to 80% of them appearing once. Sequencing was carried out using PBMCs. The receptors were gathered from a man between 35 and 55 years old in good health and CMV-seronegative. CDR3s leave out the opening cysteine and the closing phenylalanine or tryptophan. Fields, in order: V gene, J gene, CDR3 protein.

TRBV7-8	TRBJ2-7	ASSLAQGGLPYEQY
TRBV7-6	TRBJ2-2	ASSLGTSGRGGELF
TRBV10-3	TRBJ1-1	AITGGMNTEAF
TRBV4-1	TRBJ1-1	ASSQVTGGGTEAF
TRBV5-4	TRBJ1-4	ASSLMQSGTGFIEKLF
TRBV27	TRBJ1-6	ASRQPSSYNSPLH
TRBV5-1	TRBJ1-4	ASSLSPRDEKLF
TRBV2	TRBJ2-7	ASLGLSSYEQY
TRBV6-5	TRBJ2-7	ASSYSRVSASYEQY
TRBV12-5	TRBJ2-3	ASGLSGSGSTDTQY
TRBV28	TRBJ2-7	ASSQLAGASYEQY
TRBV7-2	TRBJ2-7	ASSLEPSGRGEQY
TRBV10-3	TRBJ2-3	AISPGTSGNTDTQY
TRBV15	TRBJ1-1	ATSRTWDRQAEAF
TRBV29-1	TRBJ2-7	SVIEPLSGPYEQY
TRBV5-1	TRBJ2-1	ASSTRSSYNEQF
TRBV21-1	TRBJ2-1	ASSGARSSYNEQF
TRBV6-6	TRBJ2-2	ASSSPSGNTGELF
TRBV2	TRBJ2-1	ASSETRGRDCWF
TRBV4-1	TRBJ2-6	ASSTSSGANVLT
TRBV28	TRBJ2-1	ASSLIGTSGNEQF
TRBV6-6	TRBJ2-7	ASSTVVGGEQY
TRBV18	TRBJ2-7	ASSPEAGGLSEQY
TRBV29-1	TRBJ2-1	SVRTSGREADEQF
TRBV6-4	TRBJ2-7	ASSATSGSYEQY
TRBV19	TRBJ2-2	ASSPGTVASGELF
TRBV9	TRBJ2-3	ASSSRTSGRSSTDTQY
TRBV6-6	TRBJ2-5	ASSSGLGLETQY
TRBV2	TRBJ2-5	ASSEVQGQEVLRRETQY
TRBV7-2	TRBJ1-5	ASSLGGRDQPQH
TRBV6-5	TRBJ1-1	AASRGTTEAF
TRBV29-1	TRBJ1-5	SVGPPGGDDQPQH
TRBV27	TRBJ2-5	ASSFLTGLETQY
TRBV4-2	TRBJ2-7	ASSEGVAAYEQY
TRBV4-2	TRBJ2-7	ASFETGRPYEQY
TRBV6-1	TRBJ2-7	ASSASGDYEQY
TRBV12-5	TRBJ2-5	ASGLGAGAQETQY
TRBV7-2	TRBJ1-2	ASSSRGGGGYT
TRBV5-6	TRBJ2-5	ASSLATRGGTQY
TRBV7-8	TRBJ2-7	ASTPSTGGRDEQY
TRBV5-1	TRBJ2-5	ASSFSGGAQETQY
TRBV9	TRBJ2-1	ASSDNSGWSSYNEQF
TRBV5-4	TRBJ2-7	ASSTGTGNEQY
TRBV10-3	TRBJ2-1	AISEGTSGATSMNEQF
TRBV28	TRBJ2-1	ASFALAGYNEQF
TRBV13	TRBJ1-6	ASSLGRGSPLH
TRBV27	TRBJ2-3	ASSGRADDTQY
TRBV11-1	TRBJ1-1	ASSFLQGNTEAF
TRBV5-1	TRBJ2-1	ASSPRGGVGNEQF
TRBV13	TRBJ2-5	ASSLRLAGVNGETQY
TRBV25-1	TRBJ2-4	ASSGPGGLAKNIQY
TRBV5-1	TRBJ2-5	ASSSRVAGDRGETQY
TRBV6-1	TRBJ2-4	ASSEALRGSQNIQY
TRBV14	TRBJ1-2	ASSPDRAASLYGYT
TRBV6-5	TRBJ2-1	ASRPRTVNNEQF